Below are 17 T cell receptor beta chains sequenced from a single sample in a study of cytomegalovirus exposure and HLA in healthy donors. PCR involved 60 Vbeta and 13 Jbeta primers. The table came from immunoSEQ multiplex PCR; TCRdb's copy has only in-frame clones and leaves some out. The profile shows over 65,000 clones, just under 80% of them singletons. Input material: PBMCs. The source is a man aged 35 to 55 in good health and CMV-seronegative.

The chain is built from TRBV28 and TRBJ2-2; 8 bases line up with TRBD1. Germline V gives CDR1 MDHEN, CDR2 SYDVKM. CDR3 length: 15 amino acids. After removal of 6 bases from V and 4 bases from J, the junction contained 7 bases not matched to a gene. DNA for the CDR3: TGTGCCAGCAGACCCGGGACAGGTCCCACCGGGGAGCTGTTTTTT. Residues: CASRPGTGPTGELFF.

The chain employs TRBV10-3 and TRBJ2-5; 8 nucleotides line up with TRBD1. The CDR3 has 16 residues. V shed 0 bases and J 4 bases; nucleotides not matched to a gene: 7. Germline loops: CDR1 ENHRY, CDR2 SYGVKD. The CDR3 here is CAISESGQGARETQYF. CDR3 in DNA: TGTGCCATCAGTGAGTCGGGGCAGGGGGCGCGAGAGACCCAGTACTTC.

The chain couples TRBV10-1 to TRBJ1-3; D uncertain. CDR3 length: 16 amino acids. V was clipped by 2 bases and J by 0 bases, with 11 bases between them. Germline V gene sequence: CDR1 WNHNN, CDR2 SYGVQD (reference sequence). For the CDR3, the DNA is TGCGCCAGCAGTGAGGCCCGACACCACTCTGGAAACACCATATATTTT. It codes for CASSEARHHSGNTIYF.

The chain employs TRBV5-6 and TRBJ2-5, with D hard to call. The J call may be in error: the DNA end matches TRBJ2-7 better. CDR1 is SGHDT, CDR2 YYEEEE, per germline. The CDR3 is made up of 14 amino acids. CDR3 sequence: CASSQTASPYEQYF. DNA of the CDR3: TGTGCCAGCAGCCAAACCGCCTCGCCCTACGAGCAGTACTTC.

This chain joins TRBV11-2 and TRBJ2-2; unclear D gene. V was pared by 4 bases and J by 8 bases, with 8 bases between. The V gene's germline CDR1 is SGHAT and CDR2 FQNNGV. The CDR3 runs to 12 residues. The CDR3 protein is CASSSPPGELFF. CDR3 nucleotides: TGTGCCAGCAGCTCCCCCCCTGGGGAGCTGTTTTTT.

V and J are TRBV9 and TRBJ1-1; no clear D. The CDR3 length is 14 residues. V dropped 4 bases and J dropped 0 bases, with 10 bases sitting between them. Germline assignment: CDR1 SGDLS and CDR2 YYNGEE. The CDR3 region is CASSPRTVNTEAFF. In nucleotides, the CDR3 is TGTGCCAGCAGCCCCCGGACTGTGAACACTGAAGCTTTCTTT.

The chain couples TRBV2 to TRBJ2-5; 12 bases align to TRBD2. The J call may be faulty, since TRBJ2-7 better matches the DNA end. Germline CDR1 and CDR2: SNHLY and FYNNEI. CDR3 size: 13 residues. CDR3 sequence: CASSRLAGDEQYF. DNA of the CDR3: TGTGCCAGCAGCCGACTAGCGGGGGACGAGCAGTACTTC.

The V and J genes are TRBV7-6 and TRBJ2-1; TRBD2 aligns across 7 bases. J was trimmed by 4 bases and V by 3 bases; bases with no gene match: 3. The CDR3 runs 14 residues. The germline CDR1 and CDR2 sequences are SGHVS and FNYEAQ. CDR3 nucleotides: TGTGCCAGCAGCTTCGGCGGGAGTTACAATGAGCAGTTCTTC. Translating it yields CASSFGGSYNEQFF.

This rearrangement joins TRBV7-9 to TRBJ2-1, with D hard to call. V lost 3 bases, J lost 4 bases, and 4 bases lay in between. In germline, CDR1 is SEHNR, CDR2 FQNEAQ (reference sequence). The CDR3 runs 12 residues. The DNA of the CDR3 is TGTGCCAGCAGCTTCCCTTACAATGAGCAGTTCTTC. Its protein is CASSFPYNEQFF.

This clone was observed a single time. The J gene is TRBJ2-5, the V gene TRBV14; 7 nucleotides align to TRBD1. The DNA end lines up better with TRBJ2-7; the J call may be wrong. This CDR3 has 15 amino acids. CDR1 is SGHDN, CDR2 FVKESK, per germline. CDR3 sequence: CASSQGIGQGDEQYF. The CDR3 DNA reads as TGTGCCAGCAGCCAAGGCATAGGGCAGGGGGACGAGCAGTACTTC.

The chain combines TRBV6-6 with TRBJ1-4; D is perhaps TRBD1 (6 bases). The CDR3 is made up of 14 amino acids. With 2 bases removed from V and 4 bases from J, the gap between germline ends came to 8 bases. Germline V lookup: CDR1 MNHNY, CDR2 SVGAGI (reference sequence). In DNA, the CDR3 is TGTGCCAGCAGTTACACAGGGTTTAATGAAAAACTGTTTTTT. It translates to CASSYTGFNEKLFF.

This chain links TRBV6-6 with TRBJ2-5; D not resolved. The germline V gene encodes CDR1 MNHNY and CDR2 SVGAGI (reference sequence). V was shortened by 7 bases and J by 1 base, with 13 bases between the two germline ends. The CDR3 covers 14 residues. CDR3 coding DNA: TGTGCCAGCACGGCCCAGTGGGCCCAAGAGACCCAGTACTTC. Translated: CASTAQWAQETQYF.

The chain employs TRBV4-1 and TRBJ2-1; 10 positions agree with TRBD2. Trimming cost V 4 bases and J 5 bases; bases outside gene matches: 5. The CDR3 has 15 amino acids. CDR1 is MGHRA and CDR2 is YSYEKL in the germline V gene. The CDR3 DNA sequence: TGCGCCAGCAGCCCGGTAGGACTAGCGGACAATGAGCAGTTCTTC. Its translation: CASSPVGLADNEQFF.

V is TRBV6-5 and J is TRBJ2-1; D might be TRBD2 (5 bases). The germline CDR1 and CDR2 sequences are MNHEY and SVGAGI. The CDR3 covers 13 residues. V was shortened by 6 bases and J by 4 bases, with 10 bases between the two germline ends. The CDR3 loop reads CASSLDFYNEQFF. The DNA of the CDR3 is TGTGCCAGCAGCCTGGACTTTTACAATGAGCAGTTCTTC.

The V gene is TRBV9, the J gene TRBJ2-1, with 11 bases that match TRBD2. This CDR3 has 15 residues. Germline CDR1 is SGDLS and CDR2 is YYNGEE. Trimming at V came to 0 bases and at J to 9 bases, leaving 5 bases not matched to a gene. CDR3 coding DNA: TGTGCCAGCAGCGTAGATCTAGCGGGGGGCCGTGAGCAGTTCTTC. Its translation is CASSVDLAGGREQFF.

CDR3 DNA sequence: TGTGCCAGCAGCCTTCCGAGCTCCTACAATGAGCAGTTCTTC. It specifies CASSLPSSYNEQFF. J is TRBJ2-1 and V is TRBV14; D gene unclear. The CDR3 is made up of 14 amino acids. The germline V and J ends were trimmed by 4 bases and 0 bases, with 7 bases remaining between them. Looked up from germline, CDR1 is SGHDN and CDR2 is FVKESK.

Worth noting for this clone: Its ends do not fully match the called genes, so a read error is possible. This chain links TRBV7-9 with TRBJ2-7, with D possibly matching TRBD2 (5 bases). From germline, CDR1 is SEHNR and CDR2 FQNEAQ (reference sequence). CDR3 length: 13 amino acids. CDR3 region: CSSSLGENYEQYF. The CDR3 DNA reads as TGTTCCAGCAGCTTGGGAGAAAACTACGAGCAGTACTTC.